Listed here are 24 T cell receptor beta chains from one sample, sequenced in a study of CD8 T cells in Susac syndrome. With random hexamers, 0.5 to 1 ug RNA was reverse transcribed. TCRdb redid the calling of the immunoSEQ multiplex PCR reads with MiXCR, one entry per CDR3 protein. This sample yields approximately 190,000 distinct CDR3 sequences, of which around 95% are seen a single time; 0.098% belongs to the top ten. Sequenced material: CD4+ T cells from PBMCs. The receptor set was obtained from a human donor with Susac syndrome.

The CDR3 is CASTSYPGQGSSPLHF. The CDR3 coding sequence is TGTGCCAGCACCTCTTATCCCGGACAGGGATCTTCACCCCTCCACTTT. V and J are TRBV7-8 and TRBJ1-6; 8 bases match TRBD1. The CDR3 is 16 residues long. Looked up from germline, CDR1 is SGHVS and CDR2 is FQNEAQ. V dropped 7 bases and J dropped 9; count of bases not matched to a gene: 14.

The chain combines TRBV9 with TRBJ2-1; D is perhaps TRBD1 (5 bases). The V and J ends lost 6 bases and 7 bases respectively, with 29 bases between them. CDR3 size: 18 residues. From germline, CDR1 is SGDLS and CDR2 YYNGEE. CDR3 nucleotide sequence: TGTGCCAGCACCTCTGGGGCAGGAGTCTCTTCATTTTTAAATGAGCAGTTCTTC. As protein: CASTSGAGVSSFLNEQFF.

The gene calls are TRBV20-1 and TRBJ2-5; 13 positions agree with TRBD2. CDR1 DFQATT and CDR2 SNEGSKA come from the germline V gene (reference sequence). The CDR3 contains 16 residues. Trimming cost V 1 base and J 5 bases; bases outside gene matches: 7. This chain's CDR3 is CSARGLAGGHAETQYF. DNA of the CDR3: TGCAGTGCTAGAGGACTAGCGGGGGGACACGCCGAGACCCAGTACTTC.

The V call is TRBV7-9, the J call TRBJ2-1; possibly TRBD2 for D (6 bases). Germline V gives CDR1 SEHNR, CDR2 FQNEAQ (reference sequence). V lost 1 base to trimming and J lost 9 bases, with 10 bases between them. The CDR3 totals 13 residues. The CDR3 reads CASSLGGDGEQFF. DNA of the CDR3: TGTGCCAGCAGCTTAGGGGGGGACGGTGAGCAGTTCTTC.

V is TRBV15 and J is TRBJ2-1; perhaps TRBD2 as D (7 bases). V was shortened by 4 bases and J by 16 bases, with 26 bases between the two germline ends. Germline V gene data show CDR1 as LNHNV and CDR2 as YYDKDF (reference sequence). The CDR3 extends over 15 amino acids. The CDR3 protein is CATSMGGGLNNEHFF. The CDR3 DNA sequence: TGTGCCACCAGCATGGGGGGGGGCCTGAACAACGAACACTTCTTC.

The CDR3 here is CASSRLTGANVLTF. CDR3 nucleotides: TGTGCCAGCAGCCGACTAACTGGGGCCAACGTCCTGACTTTC. The rearrangement links TRBV16 to TRBJ2-6, with a weak D call TRBD2 (5 bases). This CDR3 is 14 amino acids long. Germline values: CDR1 KGHSY, CDR2 FQNENV. Trimming pared 4 bases from V and 2 bases from J, leaving 6 bases between.

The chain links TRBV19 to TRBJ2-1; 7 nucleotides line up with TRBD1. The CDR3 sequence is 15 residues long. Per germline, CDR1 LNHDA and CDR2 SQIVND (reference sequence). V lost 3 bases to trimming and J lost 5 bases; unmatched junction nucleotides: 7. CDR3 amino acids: CASSIHRGFDNEQFF. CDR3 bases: TGTGCCAGTAGTATCCACAGGGGTTTCGACAATGAGCAGTTCTTC.

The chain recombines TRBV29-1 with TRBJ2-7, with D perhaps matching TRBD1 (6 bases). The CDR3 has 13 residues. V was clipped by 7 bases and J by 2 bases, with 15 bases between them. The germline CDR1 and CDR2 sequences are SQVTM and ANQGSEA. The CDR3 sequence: CSAFENRAYEQYF. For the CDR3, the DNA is TGCAGCGCCTTTGAGAACAGGGCCTACGAGCAGTACTTC.

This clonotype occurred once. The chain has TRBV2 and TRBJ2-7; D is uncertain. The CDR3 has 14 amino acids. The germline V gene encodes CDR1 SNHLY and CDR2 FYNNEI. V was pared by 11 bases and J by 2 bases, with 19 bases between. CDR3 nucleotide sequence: TGTGCCGCAAAAGGACCTCCGAGCACCTACGAGCAGTACTTC. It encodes CAAKGPPSTYEQYF.

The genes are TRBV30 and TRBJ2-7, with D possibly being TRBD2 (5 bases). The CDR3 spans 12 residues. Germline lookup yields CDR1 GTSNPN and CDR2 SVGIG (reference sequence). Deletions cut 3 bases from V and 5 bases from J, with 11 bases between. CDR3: CAWSARRHEQYF. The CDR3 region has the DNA TGTGCCTGGAGCGCCAGGAGGCACGAGCAGTACTTC.

CDR3 sequence (DNA): TGCGCCAGCAGCCAAGCCAAACTAGCGGGAGGAGATACGCAGTATTTT. Amino acids: CASSQAKLAGGDTQYF. The chain combines TRBV4-1 with TRBJ2-3, with TRBD2 matching over 12 bases. V shed 1 base, J shed 5 bases, and the junction held 4 bases outside the gene matches. CDR3 length: 16 amino acids. Germline values: CDR1 MGHRA, CDR2 YSYEKL.

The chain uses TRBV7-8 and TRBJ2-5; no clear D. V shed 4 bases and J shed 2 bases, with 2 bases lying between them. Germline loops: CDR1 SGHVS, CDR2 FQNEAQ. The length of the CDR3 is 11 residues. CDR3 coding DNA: TGTGCCAGCAGCTATCAAGAGACCCAGTACTTC. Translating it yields CASSYQETQYF.

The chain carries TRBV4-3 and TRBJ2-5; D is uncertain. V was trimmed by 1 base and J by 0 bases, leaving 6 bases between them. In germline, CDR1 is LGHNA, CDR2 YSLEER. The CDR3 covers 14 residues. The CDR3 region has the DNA TGCGCCAGCAGCCAAGTTTTCTACCAAGAGACCCAGTACTTC. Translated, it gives CASSQVFYQETQYF.

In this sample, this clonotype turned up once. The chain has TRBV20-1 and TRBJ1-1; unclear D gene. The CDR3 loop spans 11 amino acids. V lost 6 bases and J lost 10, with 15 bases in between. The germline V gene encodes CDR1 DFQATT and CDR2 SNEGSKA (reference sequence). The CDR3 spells CSAGGNSGAFF. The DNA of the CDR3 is TGCAGTGCCGGAGGGAATTCGGGAGCTTTCTTT.

The CDR3 DNA sequence: TGCAGTGCTAGACAGGGGGCTCATGAAAAACTGTTTTTT. The encoded protein is CSARQGAHEKLFF. The chain combines TRBV20-1 with TRBJ1-4, with TRBD1 identical over 8 bases. The J segment lost 6 bases and the V segment lost 2 bases, leaving 2 bases of the junction unmatched. Germline V gene data show CDR1 as DFQATT and CDR2 as SNEGSKA (reference sequence). The CDR3 spans 13 residues.

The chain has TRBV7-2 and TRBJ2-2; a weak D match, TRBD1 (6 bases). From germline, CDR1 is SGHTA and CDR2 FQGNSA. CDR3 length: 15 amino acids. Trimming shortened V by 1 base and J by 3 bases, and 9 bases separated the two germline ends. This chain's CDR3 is CASSLVSGDTGELFF. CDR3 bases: TGTGCCAGCAGCTTAGTGTCAGGGGACACCGGGGAGCTGTTTTTT.

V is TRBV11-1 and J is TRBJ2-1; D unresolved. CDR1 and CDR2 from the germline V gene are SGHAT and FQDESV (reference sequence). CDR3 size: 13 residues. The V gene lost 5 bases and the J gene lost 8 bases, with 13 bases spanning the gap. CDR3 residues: CASSLRFGDEQFF. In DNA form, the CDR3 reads TGTGCCAGCAGCCTACGCTTTGGCGATGAGCAGTTCTTC. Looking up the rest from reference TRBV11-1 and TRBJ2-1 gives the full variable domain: EAEVAQSPRYKITEKSQAVAFWCDPISGHATLYWYRQILGQGPELLVQFQDESVVDDSQLPKDRFSAERLKGVDSTLKIQPAELGDSAMYLCASSLRFGDEQFFGPGTRLTVL.

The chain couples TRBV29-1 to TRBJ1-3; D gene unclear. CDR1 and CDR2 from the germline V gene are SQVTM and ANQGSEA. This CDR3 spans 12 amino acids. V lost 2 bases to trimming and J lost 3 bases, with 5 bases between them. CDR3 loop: CSVEKVGNTIYF. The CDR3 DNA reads TGCAGCGTTGAAAAAGTTGGAAACACCATATATTTT.

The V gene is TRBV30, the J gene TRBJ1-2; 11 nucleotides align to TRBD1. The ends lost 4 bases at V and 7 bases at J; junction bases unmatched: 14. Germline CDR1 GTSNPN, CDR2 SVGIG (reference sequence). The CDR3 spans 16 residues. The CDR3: CAWIRLSGQGGGGYTF. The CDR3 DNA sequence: TGTGCCTGGATTAGATTGTCGGGACAGGGGGGTGGTGGCTACACCTTC.

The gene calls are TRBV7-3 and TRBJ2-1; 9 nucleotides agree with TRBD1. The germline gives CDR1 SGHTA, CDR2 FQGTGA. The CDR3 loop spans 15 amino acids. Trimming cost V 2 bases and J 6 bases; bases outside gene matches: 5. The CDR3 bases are TGTGCCAGCAGCTTAGGCAAGACAGGGGGCAATGAGCAGTTCTTC. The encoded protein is CASSLGKTGGNEQFF.

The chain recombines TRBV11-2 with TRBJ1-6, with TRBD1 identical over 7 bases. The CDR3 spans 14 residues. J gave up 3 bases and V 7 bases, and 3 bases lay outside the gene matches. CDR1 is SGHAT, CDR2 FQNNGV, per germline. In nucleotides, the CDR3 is TGTGCCAGCAAGGGACAGAGCTATAATTCACCCCTCCACTTT. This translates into CASKGQSYNSPLHF.

CDR3: CASSQDSWGEQYF. The CDR3 bases are TGCGCCAGCAGCCAAGACAGCTGGGGGGAGCAGTACTTC. The chain uses TRBV4-1 and TRBJ2-7; the D call may be TRBD1 or TRBD2 (5 bases each). Trimming removed 0 bases at V and 7 bases at J, with 10 bases between. The CDR3 totals 13 residues. Germline values: CDR1 MGHRA, CDR2 YSYEKL.

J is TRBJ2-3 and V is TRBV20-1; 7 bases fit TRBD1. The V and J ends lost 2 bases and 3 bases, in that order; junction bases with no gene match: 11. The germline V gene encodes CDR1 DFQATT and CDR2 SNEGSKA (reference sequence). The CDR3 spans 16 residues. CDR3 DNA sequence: TGCAGTGCTAGATCTCTTGGACAGGTCATAACAGATACGCAGTATTTT. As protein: CSARSLGQVITDTQYF.

The CDR3 sequence: CASSLAASSQETQYF. Here the CDR3 DNA reads TGCGCCAGCAGCTTGGCCGCTAGCTCCCAAGAGACCCAGTACTTC. This sequence joins TRBV5-1 and TRBJ2-5; TRBD2 might be the D (5 bases). V was shortened by 0 bases and J by 1 base, with 10 bases between the two germline ends. The CDR3 loop spans 15 amino acids. CDR1 is SGHRS and CDR2 is YFSETQ in the germline V gene. Full variable domain (remainder filled in from reference TRBV5-1 and TRBJ2-5): KAGVTQTPRYLIKTRGQQVTLSCSPISGHRSVSWYQQTPGQGLQFLFEYFSETQRNKGNFPGRFSGRQFSNSRSEMNVSTLELGDSALYLCASSLAASSQETQYFGPGTRLLVL.